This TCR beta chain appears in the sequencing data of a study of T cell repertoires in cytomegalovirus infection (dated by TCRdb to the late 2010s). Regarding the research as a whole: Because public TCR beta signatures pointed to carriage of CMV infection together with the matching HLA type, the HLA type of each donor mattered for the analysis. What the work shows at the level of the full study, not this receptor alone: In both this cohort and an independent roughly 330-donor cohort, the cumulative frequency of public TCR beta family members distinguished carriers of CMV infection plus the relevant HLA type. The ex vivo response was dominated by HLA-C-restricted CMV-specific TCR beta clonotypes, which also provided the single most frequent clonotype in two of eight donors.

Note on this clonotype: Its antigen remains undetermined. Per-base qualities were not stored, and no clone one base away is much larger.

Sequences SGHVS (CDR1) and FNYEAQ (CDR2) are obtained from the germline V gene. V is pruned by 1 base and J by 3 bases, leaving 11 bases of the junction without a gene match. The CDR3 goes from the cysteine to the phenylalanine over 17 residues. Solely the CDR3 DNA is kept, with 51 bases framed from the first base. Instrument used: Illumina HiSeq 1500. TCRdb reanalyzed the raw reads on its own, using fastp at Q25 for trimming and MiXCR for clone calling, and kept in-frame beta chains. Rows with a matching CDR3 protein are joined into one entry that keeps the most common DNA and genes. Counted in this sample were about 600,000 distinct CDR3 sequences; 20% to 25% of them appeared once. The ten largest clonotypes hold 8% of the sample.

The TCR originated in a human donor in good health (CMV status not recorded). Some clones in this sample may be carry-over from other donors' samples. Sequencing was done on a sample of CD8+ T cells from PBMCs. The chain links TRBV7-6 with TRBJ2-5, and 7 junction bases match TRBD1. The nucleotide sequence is TGTGCCAGCAGCTTAGAAGGGGGCAGGGTCGTAGAAGAGACCCAGTACTTC. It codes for CASSLEGGRVVEETQYF.